The rows below give T cell receptor beta chains drawn from one sample of a study of cytomegalovirus exposure and HLA in healthy donors. The repertoire was sequenced with immunoSEQ multiplex PCR; TCRdb's copy has only in-frame clones and lacks some. The data hold about 100,000 clones, with more than 70% observed a single time. Sequencing used PBMCs. These receptor sequences come from a middle-aged woman in good health and CMV-seronegative. The CDR3 runs from the conserved cysteine through the conserved F or W. The order of the fields is J gene, D gene, clone size, V gene, CDR3 DNA, CDR3 protein. D genes are given only for firm matches. Part of the rows lack a size; the others show once, few, many or a class for expanded clones.

TRBJ1-5 | TRBD1 | - | TRBV28 | TGTGCCAGCAGCTCCCGGGACAGGGGATTAATCCAGCCCCAGCATTTT | CASSSRDRGLIQPQHF
TRBJ1-4 | - | - | TRBV18 | TGTGCCAGCATGGATGGCGGGGGGAAGGAAAAACTGTTTTTT | CASMDGGGKEKLFF
TRBJ2-3 | - | - | TRBV5-8 | TGTGCCAGCAGCTTGGGACAGACCACAGATACGCAGTATTTT | CASSLGQTTDTQYF
TRBJ1-1 | - | - | TRBV27 | TGTGCCAGCAAAGCTTTTATGAACACTGAAGCTTTCTTT | CASKAFMNTEAFF
TRBJ1-2 | - | - | TRBV25-1 | TGTGCCAGCAGTGATTTACCGGGACTTTACACCTTC | CASSDLPGLYTF
TRBJ2-5 | - | - | TRBV27 | TGTGCCAGCAGTTTCGCATTGGGCAGAAGCGAGACCCAGTACTTC | CASSFALGRSETQYF
TRBJ2-7 | - | - | TRBV7-6 | TGTGCCAGCAGCCCGACTAGTGGCTACGAGCAGTACTTC | CASSPTSGYEQYF
TRBJ1-5 | - | - | TRBV7-9 | TGTGCCAGCAGCTCTCAGGGCGCTCAGCATCAGCCCCAGCATTTT | CASSSQGAQHQPQHF
TRBJ2-1 | TRBD2 | - | TRBV20-1 | TGCAGTGCCAGGACTAGCGGAGAGCAGTTCTTC | CSARTSGEQFF
TRBJ2-3 | TRBD2 | - | TRBV7-6 | TGTGCCAGCAGCCGGTATGGTTTCGTAGCGGGGGGGCCAGGGGATACGCAGTATTTT | CASSRYGFVAGGPGDTQYF
TRBJ2-6 | - | - | TRBV7-3 | TGTGCCAGCAGCCCAGGGACTCCTGGGGCCAACGTCCTGACTTTC | CASSPGTPGANVLTF
TRBJ1-5 | - | - | TRBV7-2 | TGTGCCAGCAGCTACGGGCGGGCCAATCAGCCCCAGCATTTT | CASSYGRANQPQHF
TRBJ2-5 | TRBD1 | - | TRBV5-1 | TGCGCCAGCAGCTTGGGAGACAGGGTGGAGACCCAGTACTTC | CASSLGDRVETQYF
TRBJ1-3 | - | - | TRBV6-1 | TGTGCCAGCAGTTCGTACTCTGGAAACACCATATATTTT | CASSSYSGNTIYF
TRBJ1-5 | - | once | TRBV19 | TGTGCCAGTAGTATTGGCGGGGAATGGATTCAGCCCCAGCATTTT | CASSIGGEWIQPQHF
TRBJ2-1 | TRBD2 | - | TRBV2 | TGTGCCAGCAGTCCCGGGACTAGCATCTATGAGCAGTTCTTC | CASSPGTSIYEQFF
TRBJ1-4 | TRBD1 | - | TRBV5-1 | TGCGCCAGCAGCCCCCGGGACAGGGTTGCGACTAATGAAAAACTGTTTTTT | CASSPRDRVATNEKLFF
TRBJ1-1 | TRBD1 | - | TRBV5-1 | TGCGCCAGCAGCTTGGGCCCCACAGGGGTTGGTACTGAAGCTTTCTTT | CASSLGPTGVGTEAFF
TRBJ1-2 | TRBD1 | once | TRBV7-2 | TGTGCCAGCAGCTTACCGGGACAGCATACTTATGGCTACACCTTC | CASSLPGQHTYGYTF
TRBJ2-2 | TRBD1 | - | TRBV5-1 | TGCGCCAGCAGCCCGGAAGGACAGGACGGGGAGCTGTTTTTT | CASSPEGQDGELFF
TRBJ1-4 | - | few | TRBV19 | TGTGCCAGTAGTATTCGTGAAAAACTGTTTTTT | CASSIREKLFF
TRBJ1-4 | - | - | TRBV5-1 | TGCGCCAGCAGCTTGTTTACAGGAACAGCAACTAATGAAAAACTGTTTTTT | CASSLFTGTATNEKLFF
TRBJ1-6 | TRBD1 | once | TRBV19 | TGTGCCAGTAGTATTCAGACAGGGGATAATTCACCCCTCCACTTT | CASSIQTGDNSPLHF
TRBJ2-7 | TRBD2 | - | TRBV7-2 | TGTGCCAGCAGTATGACGGGGGGGAGTTTTACCTACGAGCAGTACTTC | CASSMTGGSFTYEQYF
TRBJ1-5 | - | - | TRBV30 | TGTGCCTGGAGTAGGGGTGCGGATAGCAATCAGCCCCAGCATTTT | CAWSRGADSNQPQHF
TRBJ1-6 | - | - | TRBV7-2 | TGTGCCAGCAGCCCCCGGGACACCTTAATATATTCACCCCTCCACTTT | CASSPRDTLIYSPLHF
TRBJ1-3 | TRBD1 | few | TRBV2 | TGTGCCAGCATCGACAGGGGTGGAAACACCATATATTTT | CASIDRGGNTIYF
TRBJ2-1 | TRBD2 | - | TRBV7-2 | TGTGCCAGCAGCCAAGCGGGGGAGTACTACAATGAGCAGTTCTTC | CASSQAGEYYNEQFF
TRBJ2-1 | TRBD1 | - | TRBV5-1 | TGCGCCAGCAGGCCCTTGGGGCAGGGGGCTGGGAATGAGCAGTTCTTC | CASRPLGQGAGNEQFF
TRBJ2-5 | TRBD1 | - | TRBV2 | TGTGCCAGCACCTCACTTACAGGGGGCGGAGAGACCCAGTACTTC | CASTSLTGGGETQYF
TRBJ2-7 | TRBD1 | few | TRBV2 | TGTGCCAGTTGTGGGACAGTCCACTCCTACGAGCAGTACTTC | CASCGTVHSYEQYF
TRBJ2-1 | TRBD2 | - | TRBV11-2 | TGTGCCAGCAGCTTAGTGAGCGGGGGGCCGCAGACATACAATGAGCAGTTCTTC | CASSLVSGGPQTYNEQFF
TRBJ1-5 | - | - | TRBV4-1 | TGCGCCAGCAGCCAAGATTCCCTGGACTTGAATCAGCCCCAGCATTTT | CASSQDSLDLNQPQHF
TRBJ2-7 | TRBD1 | few | TRBV6-1 | TGTGCCAGCAGTGAAGGGACAGGGGGTCGGTACGAGCAGTACTTC | CASSEGTGGRYEQYF
TRBJ2-7 | - | few | TRBV6-1 | TGTGCCAGCAGCCAACTTTGGGGCAACTACGAGCAGTACTTC | CASSQLWGNYEQYF
TRBJ2-7 | - | few | TRBV10-3 | TGTGCCATCAGTGAGTCGAACAGGGAGGGCGAGCAGTACTTC | CAISESNREGEQYF
TRBJ2-5 | TRBD1 | - | TRBV25-1 | TGTGCCAGCAGTAAACAGGGGACCCAAGAGACCCAGTACTTC | CASSKQGTQETQYF
TRBJ2-1 | - | - | TRBV7-9 | TGTGCCAGCAGTGCAGACAGAGCCGAGCAGTTCTTC | CASSADRAEQFF
TRBJ1-5 | TRBD1 | - | TRBV15 | TGTGCCACCAGGGGACAGATACCCAATCAGCCCCAGCATTTT | CATRGQIPNQPQHF
TRBJ2-7 | - | - | TRBV11-1 | TGTGCCAGCAGCTTGGCAGGAGAGCAGTACTTC | CASSLAGEQYF
TRBJ1-1 | TRBD1 | few | TRBV5-6 | TGTGCCAGCAGCTGGACAGGGGGCGGTGAAGCTTTCTTT | CASSWTGGGEAFF
TRBJ1-5 | - | - | TRBV5-3 | TGTGCCAGAAGCCCATCGGGGGATAGCAATCAGCCCCAGCATTTT | CARSPSGDSNQPQHF
TRBJ1-1 | - | - | TRBV27 | TGTGCCAGCGCTCGGGGGGCTGGAGGTGAAGCTTTCTTT | CASARGAGGEAFF
TRBJ2-2 | TRBD1 | - | TRBV6-4 | TGTGCCAGCAGTGAGGGACAGACCGGGGAGCTGTTTTTT | CASSEGQTGELFF
TRBJ1-5 | - | few | TRBV19 | TGTGCCAGTAGTCTCGACATGGCCCAGCATTTT | CASSLDMAQHF
TRBJ2-3 | - | few | TRBV6-6 | TGTGCCAGCACGCGAGAGGGTACGCAGTATTTT | CASTREGTQYF
TRBJ2-5 | - | - | TRBV5-4 | TGTGCCAGCAGCCCGGAGCTACACAAACAAGAGACCCAGTACTTC | CASSPELHKQETQYF
TRBJ1-1 | - | - | TRBV30 | TGTGCCTGGAGTTTGGGGAGGCACACTGAAGCTTTCTTT | CAWSLGRHTEAFF
TRBJ1-4 | TRBD1 | - | TRBV7-9 | TGTGCCACCGAGGACAGGTGGAATGAAAAACTGTTTTTT | CATEDRWNEKLFF
TRBJ1-5 | TRBD1 | - | TRBV29-1 | TGCAGCGTCGCGGACAGGGCTAATCAGCCCCAGAATTTT | CSVADRANQPQNF
TRBJ2-7 | TRBD1 | - | TRBV4-1 | TGCGCCAGCAGCCACGACCGGGACAGAGATACTTACGAGCAGTACTTC | CASSHDRDRDTYEQYF
TRBJ1-6 | - | - | TRBV15 | TGTGCCACCAGCAGCCGGGCCCAGGGGTCACCCCTCCACTTT | CATSSRAQGSPLHF